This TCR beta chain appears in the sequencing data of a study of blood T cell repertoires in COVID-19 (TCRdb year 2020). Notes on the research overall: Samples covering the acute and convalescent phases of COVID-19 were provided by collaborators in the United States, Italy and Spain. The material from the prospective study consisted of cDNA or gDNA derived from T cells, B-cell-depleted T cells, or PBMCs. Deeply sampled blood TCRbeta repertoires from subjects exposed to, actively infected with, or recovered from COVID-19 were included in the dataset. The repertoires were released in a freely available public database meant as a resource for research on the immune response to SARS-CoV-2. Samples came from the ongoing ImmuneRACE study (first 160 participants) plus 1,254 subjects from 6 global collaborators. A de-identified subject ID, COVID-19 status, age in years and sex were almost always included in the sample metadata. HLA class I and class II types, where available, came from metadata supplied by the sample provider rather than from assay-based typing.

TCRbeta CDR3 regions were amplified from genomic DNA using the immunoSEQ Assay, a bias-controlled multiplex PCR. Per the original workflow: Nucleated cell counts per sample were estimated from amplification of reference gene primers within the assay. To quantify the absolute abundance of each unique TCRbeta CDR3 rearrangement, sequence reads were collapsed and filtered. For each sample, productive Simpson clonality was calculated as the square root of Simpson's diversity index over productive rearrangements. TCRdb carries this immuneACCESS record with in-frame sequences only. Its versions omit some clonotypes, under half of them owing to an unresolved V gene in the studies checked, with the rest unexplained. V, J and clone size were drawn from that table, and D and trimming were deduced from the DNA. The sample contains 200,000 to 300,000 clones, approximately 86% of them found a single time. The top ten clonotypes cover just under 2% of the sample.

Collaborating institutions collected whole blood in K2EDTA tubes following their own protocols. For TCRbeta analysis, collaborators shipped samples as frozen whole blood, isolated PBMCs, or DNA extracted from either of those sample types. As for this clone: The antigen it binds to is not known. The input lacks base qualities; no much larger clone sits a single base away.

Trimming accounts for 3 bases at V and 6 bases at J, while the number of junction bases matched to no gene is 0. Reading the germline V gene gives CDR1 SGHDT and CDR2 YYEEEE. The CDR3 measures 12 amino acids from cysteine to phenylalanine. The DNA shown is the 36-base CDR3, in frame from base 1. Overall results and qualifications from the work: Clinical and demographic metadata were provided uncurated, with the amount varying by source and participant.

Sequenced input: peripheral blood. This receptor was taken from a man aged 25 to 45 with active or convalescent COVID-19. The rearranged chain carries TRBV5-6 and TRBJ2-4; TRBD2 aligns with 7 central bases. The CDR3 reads CASSWGGNIQYF. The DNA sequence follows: TGTGCCAGCAGCTGGGGGGGAAACATTCAGTACTTC.